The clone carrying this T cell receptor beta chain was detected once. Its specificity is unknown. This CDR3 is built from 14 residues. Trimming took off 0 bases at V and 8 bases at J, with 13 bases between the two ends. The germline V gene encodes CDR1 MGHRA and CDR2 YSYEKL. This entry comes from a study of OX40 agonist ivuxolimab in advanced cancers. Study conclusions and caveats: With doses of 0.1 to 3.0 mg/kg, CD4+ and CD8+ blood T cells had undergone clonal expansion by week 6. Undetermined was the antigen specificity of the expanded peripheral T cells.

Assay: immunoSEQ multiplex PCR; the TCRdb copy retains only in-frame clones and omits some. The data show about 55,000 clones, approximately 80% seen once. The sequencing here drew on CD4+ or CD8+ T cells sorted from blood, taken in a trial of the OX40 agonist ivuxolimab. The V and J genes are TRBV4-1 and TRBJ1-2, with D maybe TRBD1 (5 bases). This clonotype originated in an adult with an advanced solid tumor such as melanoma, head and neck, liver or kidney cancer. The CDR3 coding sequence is TGCGCCAGCAGCCAAGACCGACTGGGGGGAGGCTACACCTTC. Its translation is CASSQDRLGGGYTF.